The 6 T cell receptor beta chains listed next were all sequenced from one sample in a study of CD8 T cells in ankylosing spondylitis. One entry per CDR3 protein results from TCRdb running MiXCR on the 5' RACE reads. Seen here are roughly 180,000 distinct CDR3 sequences, roughly 13% observed once, and the top ten hold approximately 11%. The sample consisted of blood, either unsorted or a sorted T cell fraction (not recorded which). Source of these receptors: a female donor with ankylosing spondylitis or in good health (not recorded which).

In its sample, this clonotype was seen many times. V gene TRBV12-3 or TRBV12-4 combines with J gene TRBJ1-3; a weak D match, TRBD1 (5 bases). Trimming took 3 bases from V and 3 from J, leaving 9 bases between them. The CDR3 covers 14 residues. The CDR3 region is CASSFFGGGNTIYF. CDR3 coding DNA: TGTGCCAGCAGTTTTTTTGGGGGTGGAAACACCATATATTTT.

V usage is TRBV20-1 and J usage is TRBJ1-5; D not certain. CDR3 length: 14 amino acids. The V end was cut by 3 bases, the J end by 7 bases, with 16 bases between. Germline-derived CDR1 and CDR2 are DFQATT and SNEGSKA (reference sequence). CDR3 residues: CSASVQGRGQPQHF. The DNA of the CDR3 is TGCAGTGCTAGTGTACAAGGGCGCGGACAGCCCCAGCATTTT.

This clonotype was detected ten times or more. This chain links TRBV12-3 or TRBV12-4 with TRBJ1-1; weak D call: TRBD1 (6 bases). V was trimmed by 3 bases and J by 4 bases, leaving 18 bases between them. The CDR3 has 16 amino acids. The CDR3 sequence: CASSFRQGGGGTEAFF. As DNA, the CDR3 is TGTGCCAGCAGTTTTCGGCAGGGAGGAGGGGGCACTGAAGCTTTCTTT.

This clonotype was counted ten times or more. The chain is built from TRBV7-8 and TRBJ2-1; TRBD2 is a possible D gene (5 bases). The CDR3 covers 15 residues. In germline, CDR1 is SGHVS, CDR2 FQNEAQ. Trimming shortened V by 2 bases and J by 3 bases, and 11 bases separated the two germline ends. The CDR3 DNA sequence: TGTGCCAGCAGCTTATGGCGGGTAAACTACAATGAGCAGTTCTTC. Translated: CASSLWRVNYNEQFF.

The V gene is TRBV18, the J gene TRBJ2-7, with D maybe TRBD2 (6 bases). Per germline, CDR1 KGHSH and CDR2 LQKENI. CDR3 length equals 17 residues. Trimming took off 2 bases at V and 2 bases at J, with 19 bases between the two ends. CDR3 sequence: CASSPLPRSAGTYEQYF. The DNA for the CDR3 is TGTGCCAGCTCACCATTGCCGAGGTCAGCGGGTACCTACGAGCAGTACTTC.

This clonotype occurred a few times. The V and J genes are TRBV15 and TRBJ2-3; 7 positions match TRBD1. The germline CDR1 and CDR2 sequences are LNHNV and YYDKDF (reference sequence). V was pared by 3 bases and J by 7 bases, with 13 bases of the junction left unmatched. The CDR3 contains 16 residues. The DNA for the CDR3 is TGTGCCACCAGCAGCGCTCGGGACAGATTCATCCATACGCAGTATTTT. This gives the protein CATSSARDRFIHTQYF. Together with reference TRBV15 and TRBJ2-3, the CDR3 gives the full variable domain: DAMVIQNPRYQVTQFGKPVTLSCSQTLNHNVMYWYQQKSSQAPKLLFHYYDKDFNNEADTPDNFQSRRPNTSFCFLDIRSPGLGDTAMYLCATSSARDRFIHTQYFGPGTRLTVL.